This entry lists 28 T cell receptor beta chains sequenced from one sample in a study of blood T cell repertoires in COVID-19. Profiling relied on immunoSEQ multiplex PCR, and the TCRdb table lists in-frame clones only, not all of them. The table shows about 200,000 clones, with roughly 92% occurring only once. Sequencing used peripheral blood. These TCRs come from a man aged 55 to 70 with COVID-19, enrolled during active disease.

The J gene is TRBJ1-4, the V gene TRBV7-2; the match to TRBD1 covers 8 bases. The germline CDR1 and CDR2 sequences are SGHTA and FQGNSA. CDR3 size: 17 residues. Trimming took 2 bases from V and 7 from J; bases not matched to a gene: 12. The CDR3 DNA follows: TGTGCCAGCAGCTTAAGGAGCCAGGGGGCCCGTGGTGAAAAACTGTTTTTT. Its protein product is CASSLRSQGARGEKLFF.

In regard to this clone: The junction does not match germline at one end; this may be a read error. CDR3: CASSFNGQDHF. CDR3 bases: TGTGCCAGCAGTTTTAACGGACAGGATCACTTC. The chain links TRBV27 to TRBJ1-2; 7 bases map to TRBD1. Germline V gene lookup returns CDR1 MNHEY and CDR2 SMNVEV (reference sequence). The CDR3 is made up of 11 amino acids.

CDR3 residues: CASSRAGTDNYGYTF. CDR3 sequence (DNA): TGCGCCAGCAGCCGCGCCGGGACAGATAACTATGGCTACACCTTC. This chain joins TRBV4-3 and TRBJ1-2, with 7 bases identical to TRBD1. CDR3 length: 15 residues. Germline loops: CDR1 LGHNA, CDR2 YSLEER. J was trimmed by 1 base and V by 4 bases; bases with no gene match: 6.

The chain couples TRBV4-2 to TRBJ2-1, with D possibly matching TRBD2 (6 bases). Germline-derived CDR1 and CDR2 are LGHNA and YNFKEQ. V was trimmed by 1 base and J by 2 bases, leaving 9 bases between them. The CDR3 is made up of 15 amino acids. The CDR3 reads CASSQGDLTYNEQFF. The DNA of the CDR3 is TGTGCCAGCAGCCAAGGGGACTTAACCTACAATGAGCAGTTCTTC.

The chain links TRBV10-1 to TRBJ1-1; 7 bases fit TRBD1. V was clipped by 8 bases and J by 11 bases; unmatched bases: 11. This CDR3 spans 12 amino acids. Looked up from germline, CDR1 is WNHNN and CDR2 is SYGVQD (reference sequence). CDR3 amino acids: CASGETGLGAFF. The DNA for the CDR3 is TGCGCCAGCGGGGAGACAGGGCTGGGGGCTTTCTTT.

The chain has TRBV7-6 and TRBJ1-5, with 8 bases identical to TRBD1. CDR1 and CDR2 (germline): SGHVS, FNYEAQ. This CDR3 is built from 16 residues. V trimming: 1 base; J trimming: 2 bases; junction bases outside the gene matches: 4. The CDR3 nucleotides are TGTGCCAGCAGCTTAGGCTCGACAGGGGGCAATCAGCCCCAGCATTTT. It yields the protein CASSLGSTGGNQPQHF.

Comment on this clone: This same CDR3 is encoded by further DNA sequences in the sample. V usage is TRBV29-1 and J usage is TRBJ1-1; TRBD1 matches 7 bases. Germline V lookup: CDR1 SQVTM, CDR2 ANQGSEA. V shed 7 bases, J shed 5 bases, and the junction held 4 bases outside the gene matches. The CDR3 runs to 11 residues. The CDR3 sequence is CSARQGTEAFF. In DNA form, the CDR3 reads TGCAGCGCCCGACAGGGAACTGAAGCTTTCTTT.

This chain links TRBV5-4 with TRBJ2-7; D is possibly TRBD2 (6 bases). CDR3 length equals 14 residues. V lost 3 bases and J lost 1, with 11 bases in between. Germline CDR1 reads SGHNT; CDR2 reads YYREEE (reference sequence). CDR3 sequence (DNA): TGTGCCAGCAGCTCCGTAGCGGAATCCTACGAGCAGTACTTC. Translated: CASSSVAESYEQYF.

The chain joins TRBV5-1 to TRBJ1-2; 8 bases are shared with TRBD1. With 4 bases clipped from V and 1 base from J, the junction kept 6 bases outside the gene matches. Germline V gene data show CDR1 as SGHRS and CDR2 as YFSETQ. The CDR3 is 15 amino acids. CDR3 amino acids: CASSGSTGVNYGYTF. The CDR3 DNA reads TGCGCCAGCAGCGGATCGACAGGGGTTAACTATGGCTACACCTTC.

CDR3 sequence reads: CASSERAQYRGQRSNTIYF. Here the CDR3 DNA reads TGTGCCAGCAGCGAGCGAGCCCAATACAGGGGGCAGCGGAGTAACACCATATATTTT. This rearrangement joins TRBV7-6 to TRBJ1-3, with 9 bases matching TRBD1. The CDR3 runs 19 residues. Trimming removed 5 bases from V and 7 bases from J; junction bases left unmatched: 21. Germline CDR1 and CDR2: SGHVS and FNYEAQ.

The chain combines TRBV12-3 or TRBV12-4 with TRBJ2-1; 7 bases map to TRBD2. The CDR3 sequence is 13 residues long. V lost 8 bases, J lost 5 bases, and 6 bases stayed unmatched. CDR3 amino acids: CASGGLPHNEQFF. Written as DNA, the CDR3 is TGTGCCAGCGGGGGACTACCCCACAATGAGCAGTTCTTC.

V and J are TRBV24-1 and TRBJ1-2, with D tentatively TRBD1 (6 bases). The germline gives CDR1 KGHDR, CDR2 SFDVKD. The V and J ends lost 2 bases and 3 bases respectively, with 12 bases between them. The CDR3 spans 15 residues. CDR3 in amino acids: CATSDWSGGHYGYTF. The CDR3 DNA follows: TGTGCCACCAGTGATTGGAGCGGGGGCCACTATGGCTACACCTTC.

This chain connects TRBV5-1 to TRBJ2-1, with D possibly TRBD2 on 7 matching bases. The V end was cut by 0 bases, the J end by 5 bases, with 15 bases between. The CDR3 runs to 16 residues. Germline CDR1 and CDR2: SGHRS and YFSETQ. In nucleotides, the CDR3 is TGCGCCAGCAGCTTGGTGTCCGGGGGGCCAAACAATGAGCAGTTCTTC. Encoded protein: CASSLVSGGPNNEQFF.

This chain joins TRBV19 and TRBJ2-5; 8 nucleotides line up with TRBD2. The CDR3 consists of 16 residues. The germline V gene has CDR1 LNHDA and CDR2 SQIVND (reference sequence). The V gene end was trimmed by 5 bases and the J gene end by 4 bases; junction bases not matched to a gene: 12. This CDR3 is CASSGRLAGLGETQYF. The CDR3 DNA reads as TGTGCCAGTAGTGGTCGGCTAGCGGGTCTCGGAGAGACCCAGTACTTC.

The CDR3 DNA sequence: TGTGCCACCTCGAGAGGTTTGGCAGACTATGGCTACACCTTC. It is translated as CATSRGLADYGYTF. The V and J genes are TRBV5-5 and TRBJ1-2; D call uncertain. The CDR3 has 14 amino acids. Germline assignment: CDR1 SGHKS and CDR2 YYEKEE (reference sequence). Trimming shortened V by 9 bases and J by 3 bases, and 18 bases separated the two germline ends.

V usage is TRBV7-2 and J usage is TRBJ2-2; D may be TRBD1 (6 bases). Germline V gene lookup returns CDR1 SGHTA and CDR2 FQGNSA. This CDR3 is 13 amino acids long. Between the trimmed V and J ends, which lost 7 bases and 5 bases, there was a span of 11 bases. The CDR3 loop reads CASMTGRTGELFF. The CDR3 bases are TGTGCCAGCATGACAGGAAGGACCGGGGAGCTGTTTTTT.

J is TRBJ2-2 and V is TRBV19, with D tentatively TRBD2 (6 bases). The CDR3 runs 15 residues. V was cut by 4 bases and J by 0 bases, with 9 bases left in between. Germline loops: CDR1 LNHDA, CDR2 SQIVND (reference sequence). The CDR3 DNA follows: TGTGCCAGTAGTACCCCGGGAGCGAACACCGGGGAGCTGTTTTTT. It encodes CASSTPGANTGELFF.

J is TRBJ2-3 and V is TRBV14, with D uncertain. In germline, CDR1 is SGHDN, CDR2 FVKESK. The CDR3 sequence is 16 residues long. Deletions cut 1 base from V and 1 base from J, with 12 bases between. The CDR3 sequence: CASSQVTGSGTDTQYF. CDR3 DNA sequence: TGTGCCAGCAGCCAAGTCACCGGTTCTGGCACAGATACGCAGTATTTT.

This chain connects TRBV6-1 to TRBJ2-3, with 8 bases fitting TRBD2. The CDR3 covers 20 residues. Germline-derived CDR1 and CDR2 are MNHNS and SASEGT. The trim removed 4 bases at V and 0 bases at J, leaving 18 bases unmatched. The CDR3 protein is CASSGRPGGPLGVSTDTQYF. CDR3 sequence (DNA): TGTGCCAGCAGTGGCCGTCCGGGAGGGCCTCTAGGTGTGAGCACAGATACGCAGTATTTT.

This clone was seen just once. The chain employs TRBV9 and TRBJ2-2; 7 bases align to TRBD2. J gave up 3 bases and V 4 bases, and 3 bases lay outside the gene matches. CDR1 and CDR2 from the germline V gene are SGDLS and YYNGEE. The CDR3 contains 14 residues. CDR3 loop: CASSLTSHTGELFF. CDR3 sequence (DNA): TGTGCCAGCAGCTTGACTAGCCACACCGGGGAGCTGTTTTTT. Full variable domain (outside the CDR3, taken from reference TRBV9 and TRBJ2-2): DSGVTQTPKHLITATGQRVTLRCSPRSGDLSVYWYQQSLDQGLQFLIQYYNGEERAKGNILERFSAQQFPDLHSELNLSSLELGDSALYFCASSLTSHTGELFFGEGSRLTVL.

The V gene is TRBV9, the J gene TRBJ2-1; 11 nucleotides match TRBD2. Germline trimming cut 0 bases from V and 7 bases from J; bases unmatched to any gene: 6. Germline V gives CDR1 SGDLS, CDR2 YYNGEE. This CDR3 is built from 16 residues. CDR3 bases: TGTGCCAGCAGCGTAGGACTAGCGGGGAAAAGTAATGAGCAGTTCTTC. This gives the protein CASSVGLAGKSNEQFF. Using reference TRBV9 and TRBJ2-1 for the parts outside the CDR3, the full variable domain is DSGVTQTPKHLITATGQRVTLRCSPRSGDLSVYWYQQSLDQGLQFLIQYYNGEERAKGNILERFSAQQFPDLHSELNLSSLELGDSALYFCASSVGLAGKSNEQFFGPGTRLTVL.

This clone has just one count. The rearrangement links TRBV14 to TRBJ1-2, with 8 nucleotides matching TRBD1. Germline V gene data show CDR1 as SGHDN and CDR2 as FVKESK. This CDR3 comprises 15 residues. V was clipped by 3 bases and J by 6 bases; unmatched bases: 9. CDR3 in amino acids: CASSHLDRVFDGYTF. The DNA of the CDR3 is TGTGCCAGCAGCCATTTGGACAGGGTGTTCGATGGCTACACCTTC.

This clone was detected a few times. The CDR3 nucleotides are TGTGCCAGCGGAGGGACAGGGATCTCCTCCTACGAGCAGTACTTC. This gives the protein CASGGTGISSYEQYF. The genes are TRBV3-1 (or the pseudogene TRBV3-2) and TRBJ2-7; TRBD1 matches 9 bases. The CDR3 spans 15 residues. The V segment lost 8 bases and the J segment 0 bases; nucleotides outside the gene matches: 8. Germline V gene sequence: CDR1 LGHDT, CDR2 YNNKEL (reference sequence).

This rearrangement joins TRBV4-3 to TRBJ2-1; the D gene is possibly TRBD1 (5 bases). The germline V gene encodes CDR1 LGHNA and CDR2 YSLEER. The CDR3 has 14 amino acids. Trimming shortened V by 4 bases and J by 8 bases, and 15 bases separated the two germline ends. As DNA, the CDR3 is TGCGCCAGCAGCCTTTCAGGGTTACGGGATGAGCAGTTCTTC. This translates into CASSLSGLRDEQFF.

The chain employs TRBV9 and TRBJ2-2, with D perhaps matching TRBD2 (7 bases). Trimming shortened V by 4 bases and J by 4 bases, and 17 bases separated the two germline ends. The CDR3 extends over 16 amino acids. Germline assignment: CDR1 SGDLS and CDR2 YYNGEE. The CDR3 nucleotides read TGTGCCAGCAGCCTGGGGGCGGGAGCTAGCACCGGGGAGCTGTTTTTT. This codes for CASSLGAGASTGELFF.

This chain connects TRBV4-1 to TRBJ1-2; a weak D match, TRBD1 (6 bases). CDR1 is MGHRA, CDR2 YSYEKL, per germline. The length of the CDR3 is 15 residues. Trimming stripped 0 bases from V and 4 bases from J, with 12 bases between. CDR3 residues: CASSQDSGQIYGYTF. The CDR3 region has the DNA TGCGCCAGCAGCCAAGATTCAGGACAGATCTATGGCTACACCTTC.

The genes are TRBV27 and TRBJ1-4; no definite D call. V lost 3 bases and J lost 5, with 7 bases in between. CDR3 length: 13 amino acids. From germline, CDR1 is MNHEY and CDR2 SMNVEV (reference sequence). The CDR3 region has the DNA TGTGCCAGCAGTTTCGCCACAAATGAAAAACTGTTTTTT. The encoded protein is CASSFATNEKLFF.

This chain connects TRBV28 to TRBJ1-2; 10 nucleotides line up with TRBD1. The germline V gene has CDR1 MDHEN and CDR2 SYDVKM. The CDR3 covers 15 residues. Trimming cost V 2 bases and J 8 bases; bases outside gene matches: 8. CDR3 amino acids: CASSLGTGVIWGYTF. The CDR3 DNA reads as TGTGCCAGCAGTTTAGGGACAGGGGTTATATGGGGCTACACCTTC.